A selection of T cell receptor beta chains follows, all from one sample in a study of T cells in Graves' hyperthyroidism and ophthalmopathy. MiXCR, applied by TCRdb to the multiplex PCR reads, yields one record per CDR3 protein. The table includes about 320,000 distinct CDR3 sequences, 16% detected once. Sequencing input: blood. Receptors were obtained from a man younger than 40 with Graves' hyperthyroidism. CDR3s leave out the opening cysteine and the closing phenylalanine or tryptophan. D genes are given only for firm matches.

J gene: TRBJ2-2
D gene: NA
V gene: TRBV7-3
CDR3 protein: ASSLLVNTGELF

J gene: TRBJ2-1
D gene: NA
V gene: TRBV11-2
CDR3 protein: ASSLDRDSNEQF

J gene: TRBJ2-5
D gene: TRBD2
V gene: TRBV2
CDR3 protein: ASTRLAGVYETQY

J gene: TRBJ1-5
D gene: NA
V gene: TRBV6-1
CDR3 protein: ASSFRGHNQPQH

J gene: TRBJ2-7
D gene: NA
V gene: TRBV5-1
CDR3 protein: ASSLTGTLDEQY

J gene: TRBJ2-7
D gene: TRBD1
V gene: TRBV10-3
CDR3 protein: AISEDRGLDEQY

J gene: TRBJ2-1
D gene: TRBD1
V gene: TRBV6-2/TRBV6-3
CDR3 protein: ASRQRQGRGSGNEQF

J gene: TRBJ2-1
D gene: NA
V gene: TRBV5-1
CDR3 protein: ASSFLPSSYNEQF

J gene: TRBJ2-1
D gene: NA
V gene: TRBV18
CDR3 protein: ASSHRDGEQF

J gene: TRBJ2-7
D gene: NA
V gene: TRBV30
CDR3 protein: AWKLDPTYEQY

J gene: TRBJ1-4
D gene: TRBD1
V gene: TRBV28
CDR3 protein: ASSSRDRAPEKLF

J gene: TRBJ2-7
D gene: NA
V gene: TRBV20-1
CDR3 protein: SARGEQGYEQY

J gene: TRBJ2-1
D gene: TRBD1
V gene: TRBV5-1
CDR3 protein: ASSSGTGGNEQF

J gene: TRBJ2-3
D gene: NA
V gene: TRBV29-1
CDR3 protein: SARENTDTQY

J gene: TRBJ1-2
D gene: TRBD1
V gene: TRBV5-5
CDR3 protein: ASSRTGDYGYT

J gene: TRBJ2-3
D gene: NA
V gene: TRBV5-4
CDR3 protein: ASSPGRGGDTQY

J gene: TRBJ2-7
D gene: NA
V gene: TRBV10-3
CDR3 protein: AITGAKRYEQY

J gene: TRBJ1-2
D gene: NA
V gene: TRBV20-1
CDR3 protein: SAGNRDYGFT

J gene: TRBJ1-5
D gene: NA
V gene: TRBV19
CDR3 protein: ASSVGFSNQPQH

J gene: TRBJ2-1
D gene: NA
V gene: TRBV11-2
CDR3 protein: ASSWGRVSYNEQF

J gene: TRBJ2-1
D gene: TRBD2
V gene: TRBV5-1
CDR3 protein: ASSFGLARVQEQF

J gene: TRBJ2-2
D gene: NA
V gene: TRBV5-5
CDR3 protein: ASSLNGANTGELF

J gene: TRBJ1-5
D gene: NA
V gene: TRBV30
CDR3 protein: AWRGRTSNQPQH

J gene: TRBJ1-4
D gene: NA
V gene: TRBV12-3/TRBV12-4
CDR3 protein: ASSLGGGPLF

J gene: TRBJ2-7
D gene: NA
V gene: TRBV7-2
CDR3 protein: ASSPIRSSYEQY

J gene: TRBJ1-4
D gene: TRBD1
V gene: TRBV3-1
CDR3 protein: ASSFLTGGIEKLF

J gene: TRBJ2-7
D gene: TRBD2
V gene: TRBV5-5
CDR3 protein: ASSLEIGLAYEQY

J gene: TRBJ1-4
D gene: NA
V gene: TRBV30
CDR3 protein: AWGTGNLLRNEKLF

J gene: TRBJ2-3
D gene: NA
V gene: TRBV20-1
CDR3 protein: SARDMSTYTDTQY

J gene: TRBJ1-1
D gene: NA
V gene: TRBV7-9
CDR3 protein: ASDPGAEAF

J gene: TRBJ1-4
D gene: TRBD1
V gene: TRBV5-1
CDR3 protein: ASSSPETGDEKLF

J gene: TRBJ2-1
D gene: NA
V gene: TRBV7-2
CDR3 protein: ASSLARVRAGNEQF

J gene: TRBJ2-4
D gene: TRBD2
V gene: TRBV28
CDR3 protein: ASSVGGRGDIQY

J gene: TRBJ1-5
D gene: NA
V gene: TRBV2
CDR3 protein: AGSEDSFNQPQH

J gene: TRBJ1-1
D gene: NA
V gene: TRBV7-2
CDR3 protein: ASSQEQMNTEAF

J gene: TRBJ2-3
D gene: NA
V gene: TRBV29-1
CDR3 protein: SATRVGDTDTQY

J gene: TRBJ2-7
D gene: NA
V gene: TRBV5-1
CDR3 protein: ASSTQPSSYEQY

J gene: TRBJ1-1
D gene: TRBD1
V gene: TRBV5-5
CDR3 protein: ASSWIGQGTEAF

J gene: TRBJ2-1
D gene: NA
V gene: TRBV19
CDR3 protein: ASSIGAPGLDEQF

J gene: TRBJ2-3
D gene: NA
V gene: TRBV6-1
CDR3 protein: ASSDPAKPSTDTQY

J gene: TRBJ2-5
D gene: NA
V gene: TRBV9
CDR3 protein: ASSVGGRGLKTQY

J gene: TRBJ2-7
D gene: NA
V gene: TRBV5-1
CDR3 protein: ASSPGTSSYEQY

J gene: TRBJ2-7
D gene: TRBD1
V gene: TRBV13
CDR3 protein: ASSLLRDRGPFGPYGQY

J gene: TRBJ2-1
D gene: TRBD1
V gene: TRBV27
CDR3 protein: ASGPGTGVHEQF

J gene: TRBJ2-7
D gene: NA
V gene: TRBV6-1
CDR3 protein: ASIPLPRSYEQY

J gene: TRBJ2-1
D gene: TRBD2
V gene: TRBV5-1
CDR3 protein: ASSLGGLVLFDEQF

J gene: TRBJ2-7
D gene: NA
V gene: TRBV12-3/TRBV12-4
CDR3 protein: ASSDYRDVSSYEQY

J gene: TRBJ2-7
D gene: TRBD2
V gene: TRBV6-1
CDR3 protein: AGKVLGGLEQY

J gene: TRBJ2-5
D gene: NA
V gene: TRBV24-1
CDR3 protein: ATRSGETQY

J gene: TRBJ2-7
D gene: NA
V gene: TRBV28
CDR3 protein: ASSSAPVSSYEQY

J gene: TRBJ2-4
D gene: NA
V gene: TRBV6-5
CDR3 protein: ASSYSVGYRKPLAKNIQY

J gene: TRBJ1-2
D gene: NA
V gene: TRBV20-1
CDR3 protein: SASVGTYGYT

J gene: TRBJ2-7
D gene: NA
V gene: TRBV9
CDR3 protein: ASSVTAGNSYEQY

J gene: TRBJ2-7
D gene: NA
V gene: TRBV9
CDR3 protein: ASSNFRGGSYEQY

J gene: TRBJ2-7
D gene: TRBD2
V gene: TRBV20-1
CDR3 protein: SARDGGGLAVYEQY

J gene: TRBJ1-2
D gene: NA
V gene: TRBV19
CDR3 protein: ASNLQRGETDNYGYT

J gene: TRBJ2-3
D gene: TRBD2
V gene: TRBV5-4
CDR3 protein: ASSFGLAGITDTQY

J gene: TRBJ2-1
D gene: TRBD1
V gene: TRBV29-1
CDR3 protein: SLEGGTGGVNEQF

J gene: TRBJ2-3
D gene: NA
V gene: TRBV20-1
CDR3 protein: SAIGAQIGLDTQY